This TCR beta chain was retrieved from a study of T cells expressing NK-cell markers (dated by TCRdb to about 2020). Concerning the study at large: TCR beta-chain repertoires were profiled in sorted CD3+CD56+NKG2C+, CD3+CD56+NKG2C- and CD3+CD56-NKG2C+ T-cell subsets from several donors. Of the eight sequenced donors, seven were found to be HCMV-seropositive and one was found to be HCMV-seronegative. The study sequenced eight donors, all healthy volunteers chosen at random: three men and five women. Sequencing of the libraries produced 2 x 150 bp reads on Illumina HiSeq 2000/2500, MiSeq or NextSeq. Points the paper makes about the study in general: Those dominant clonotypes were again the most abundant among CD3+CD56-NKG2C+ cells in a handful of donors, at about 25-65%. Whether the expanded NKG2C-expressing T cell clones were specific for HCMV antigens remained unclear. In more than 5 donors, the dominant CD3+CD56+NKG2C+ clonotypes were found to rank among the top 10 CD8+ clonotypes and to make up about 1.0-7.5% of CD8+ T cells.

There are 14 amino acids in the CDR3, from cysteine to phenylalanine inclusive. The DNA is unrecorded. According to the germline V gene, CDR1 reads MDHEN and CDR2 reads SYDVKM. HCMV-specific IgG was detected in serum with a commercial ELISA kit to determine HCMV serostatus. Peripheral blood mononuclear cells were isolated from blood by Ficoll density gradient centrifugation. This sample was sequenced with an Illumina HiSeq 2000. The TCR beta cDNA libraries were made using 5'RACE template switching, a step that added both a universal primer site and unique molecular identifiers. Synthesis of cDNA was primed from the TCR beta constant segment and was followed by two consecutive PCR amplification steps. The authors' analysis ran thus. MIGEC was used to demultiplex reads and group reads by UMI, and MiTCR was used to assemble and quantify clonotypes. To remove erroneous sequences, TCR cDNA sequences were retained only when supported by two or more reads. The tcR package was used for downstream repertoire analysis, and clonotypes were matched across fractions by CDR3 nucleotide sequence plus V segment. Antigen specificity was annotated against VDJdb with VDJmatch, allowing one amino acid substitution in CDR3. With the reads reprocessed by TCRdb, a single entry stands for each CDR3 protein sequence and no DNA is reported. TCRdb, not the original authors, processed these V and J calls. This sample's clone table shows 300,000 to 450,000 distinct CDR3 sequences. The top ten hold about 5.2% of the sample.

A word on this clonotype: The antigen it recognizes is unknown.

The V gene is TRBV28 and the J gene is TRBJ2-7; TCRdb lists TRBD1, though no DNA is available to test this call. This sequence was found in a man aged 18 to 69 in good health. Sequenced: blood T cells: a sorted CD56 or NKG2C T cell subset, CD4+ or CD8+ T cells, or bulk PBMC T cells (not recorded which). The CDR3 region reads CASSLTGGIPEQYF.